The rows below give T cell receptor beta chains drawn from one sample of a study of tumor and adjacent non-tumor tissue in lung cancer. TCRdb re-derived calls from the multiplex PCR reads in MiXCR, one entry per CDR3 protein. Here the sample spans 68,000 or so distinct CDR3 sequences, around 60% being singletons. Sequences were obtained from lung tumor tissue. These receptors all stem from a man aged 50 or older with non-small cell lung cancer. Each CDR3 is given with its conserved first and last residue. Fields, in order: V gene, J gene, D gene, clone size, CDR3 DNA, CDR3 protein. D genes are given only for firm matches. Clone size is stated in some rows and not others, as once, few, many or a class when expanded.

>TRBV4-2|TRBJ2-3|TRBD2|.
TGTGCCAGCAGAACTGGGGCTAGCGGGGGGCCGGGATACACAGATAAGCAGTATTTT
CASRTGASGGPGYTDKQYF
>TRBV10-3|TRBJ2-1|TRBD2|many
TGTGCCATCAGCGAGACTAGCGGGAGTTTAAATGAGCAGTTCTTC
CAISETSGSLNEQFF
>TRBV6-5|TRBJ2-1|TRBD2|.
TGTGCAAGCAGGTCAGGGACTAGCAATGAGCAGTTCTTC
CASRSGTSNEQFF
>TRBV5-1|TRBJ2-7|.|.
TGCGCCAGCAGCTTGGAGCAGGGGCCCAGCTACGAGCAGTACTTC
CASSLEQGPSYEQYF
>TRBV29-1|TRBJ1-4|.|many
TGCAGCGTTGAAGATTTCGGGGACGGGGAAAAACTGTTTTTT
CSVEDFGDGEKLFF
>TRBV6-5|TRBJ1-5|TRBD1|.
TGTGCCAGCATATCTGGACAGGGCGGTCAGCCCCAGCATTTT
CASISGQGGQPQHF
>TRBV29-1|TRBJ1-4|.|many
TGCAGCGCGGGGGACGGCCCTAATGAAAAACTGTTTTTT
CSAGDGPNEKLFF
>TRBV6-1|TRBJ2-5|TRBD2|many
TGTGCCAGCAGTGAAGGACTAGCGGGAGGCCAAGAGACCCAGTACTTC
CASSEGLAGGQETQYF
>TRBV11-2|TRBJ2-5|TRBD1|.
TGTGCCAGCACCTGGGGACAGGCCGCCGGGACCAAGTACTTC
CASTWGQAAGTKYF
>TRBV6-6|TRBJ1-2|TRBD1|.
TGTGCCAGCACTAGGGAGGACAGGGGTGGCTACACCTTC
CASTREDRGGYTF
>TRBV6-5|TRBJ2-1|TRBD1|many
TGTGCCAGCAGTTCGGGACAGGGGGGCTCCTACAATGAGCAGTTCTTC
CASSSGQGGSYNEQFF
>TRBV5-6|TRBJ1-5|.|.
TGTGCCAGCCCCCCATGGGAGGGCAATCAGCCCCAGCATTTT
CASPPWEGNQPQHF
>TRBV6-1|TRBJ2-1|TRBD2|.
TGTGCCAGCGCACCGCCCCTAGCGGGGGGGCCCCGGAGTGAGCAGTTCTTC
CASAPPLAGGPRSEQFF
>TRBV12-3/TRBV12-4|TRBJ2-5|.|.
TGTGCCAGCAGTTTTGGGGAATGGCAGGGGTTTTTAGAGACCCGGTACTTC
CASSFGEWQGFLETRYF
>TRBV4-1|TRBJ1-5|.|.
TGCGCCAGCAGCCATAGGACAGACAATCTGCCCCAGCATTTT
CASSHRTDNLPQHF
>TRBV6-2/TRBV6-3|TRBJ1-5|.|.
TGTGCTAGCAGGCTGGGGGGCCACAATCACCCCCAGCATTTT
CASRLGGHNHPQHF
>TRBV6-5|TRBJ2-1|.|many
TGTGCCAGCAGTACAATCAGAAGCTCCTACAATGAGCAGTTCTTC
CASSTIRSSYNEQFF
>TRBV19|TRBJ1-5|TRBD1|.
TGTGCCAAACAGACAGGGGGAAGGAGTCAGCCCCAGCATTTT
CAKQTGGRSQPQHF
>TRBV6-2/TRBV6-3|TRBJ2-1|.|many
TGTGCCAGCAGTCAACGACAGAATGAGCAGTTCTTC
CASSQRQNEQFF
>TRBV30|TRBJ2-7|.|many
TGTGCCTGGAGAGGGGGCGGGATCCCCATCTACGAGCAGTACTTC
CAWRGGGIPIYEQYF
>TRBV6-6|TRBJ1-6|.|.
TGTGCCAGCAGTTACTCGGCAGCCCGTTCACCCTTCCACTTT
CASSYSAARSPFHF
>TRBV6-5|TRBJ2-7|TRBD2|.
TGTGCCAGTAATTATCGACTAGCAGCCCACGAGCAGTACTTC
CASNYRLAAHEQYF
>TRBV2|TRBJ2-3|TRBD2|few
TGTGCCAGCAGTGGTGTAGCGGGGGTAGATACGCAGTATTTT
CASSGVAGVDTQYF
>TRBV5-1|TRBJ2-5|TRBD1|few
TGCGCCAGCAGATCCGGGACAGGGACGGAAGAGACCCAGTACTTC
CASRSGTGTEETQYF
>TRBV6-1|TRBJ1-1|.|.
TGTACCAGCAGTGAACGGACAGATACACTGAGGGCTTTCTTT
CTSSERTDTLRAFF
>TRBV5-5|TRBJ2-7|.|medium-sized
TGTGCCAGCAGCTCGGAGGCTATCCTGGGGGAGCAGTACTTC
CASSSEAILGEQYF
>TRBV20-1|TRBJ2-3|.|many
TGCAGTGCCGGAGTCGACTACAACACAGATACGCAGTATTTT
CSAGVDYNTDTQYF
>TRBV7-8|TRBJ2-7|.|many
TGTGCCAGCAGCCACCTAGCGTCGAATACCTACGAGCAGTACTTC
CASSHLASNTYEQYF
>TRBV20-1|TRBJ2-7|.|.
TGCAGTGCTAACCCAGGGCGTGGACGACCCTACGAGCAGTACTTC
CSANPGRGRPYEQYF
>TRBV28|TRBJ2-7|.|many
TGTGCCAGCAGTTTTAGGCAGGGTTGGCAGTACTTC
CASSFRQGWQYF
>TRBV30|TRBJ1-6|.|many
TGTGCCTGGAGCCGGCTAGGGGGGTTGTGGGATTCACCCCTCCACTTT
CAWSRLGGLWDSPLHF
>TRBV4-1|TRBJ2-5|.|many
TGCGCCAGCAGCGCCCGGGGGAGTACAGAGACCCAGTACTTC
CASSARGSTETQYF
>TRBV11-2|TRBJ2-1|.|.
TGTGCCTGCAGCTTCGAACAGAAATACAATGAGCAGTTCTTC
CACSFEQKYNEQFF
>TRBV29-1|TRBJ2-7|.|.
TGCAGCGTTGGAGCCAGGGGCGAGCAGTACTTC
CSVGARGEQYF
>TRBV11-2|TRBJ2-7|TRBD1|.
TGTGCCAGTATCTCAGGGACAGGTAGAACCTACGAGCGGTACTTC
CASISGTGRTYERYF
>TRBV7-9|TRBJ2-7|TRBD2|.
TGTGCCAACAGCTTAATTACGGGGGGGGCAGGCGAGCAGTACTTC
CANSLITGGAGEQYF
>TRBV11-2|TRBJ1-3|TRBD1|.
TGTGCCATCGGCGACAGGGTGACTACCGCTGGAAACACCATATATTTT
CAIGDRVTTAGNTIYF
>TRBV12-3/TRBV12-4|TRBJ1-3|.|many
TGTGCCAGCAGTTTAAGCTCTGGAAACACCATATATTTT
CASSLSSGNTIYF
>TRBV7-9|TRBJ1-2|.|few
TGTGCCAGCAGCTTAAAGACTGGGGGCTATGGCTACACCTTC
CASSLKTGGYGYTF
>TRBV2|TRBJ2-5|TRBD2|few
TGTGCCAGCAGTGACCTGGCCGGGACTAGCTACGCGAAGTACTTC
CASSDLAGTSYAKYF
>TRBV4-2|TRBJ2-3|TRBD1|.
TGCGCCAGTAAATTACACCGGGACAGGGAGACCACAGATACGCGGTATTTT
CASKLHRDRETTDTRYF
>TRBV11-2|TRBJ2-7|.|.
TGTGCCAGCGGCAATGTCCCGGGCTCCTACGAGCAGCACTTC
CASGNVPGSYEQHF
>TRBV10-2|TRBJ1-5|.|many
TGCGCCAGCAGTGGAGGGGGACGGGGGCCCCAGCATTTT
CASSGGGRGPQHF
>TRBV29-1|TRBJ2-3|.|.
TGCAGCGTTGACAGGGGTCATGCGCAGTACTTT
CSVDRGHAQYF
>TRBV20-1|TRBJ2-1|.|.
TGCAGTGCTAGAACATACCCATCGACTTTTAGTTTGGGGGAGTACAATGAGCAGTCCTTC
CSARTYPSTFSLGEYNEQSF
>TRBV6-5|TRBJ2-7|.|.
TGTGCCAGTAGTTACGGGGGCTCCTACGAGCAGTGCTTC
CASSYGGSYEQCF
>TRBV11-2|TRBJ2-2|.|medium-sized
TGTGCCAGCAGCTTATCGGTCGGGACCGGGGAGCTGTTTTTT
CASSLSVGTGELFF
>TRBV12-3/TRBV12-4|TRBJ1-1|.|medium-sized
TGTGCCAGCAGTTTAACAGGGACTGAAGCTTTCTTT
CASSLTGTEAFF
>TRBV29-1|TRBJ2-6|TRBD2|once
TGCAGCGTTGAATCGGGGGGCTCTGGGGCCAACGTCCTGACTTTC
CSVESGGSGANVLTF
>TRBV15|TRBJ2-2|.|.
TGTGCCACCAGCAGAGATCAGTGGCCCGGGGAGCTGTTTTTT
CATSRDQWPGELFF
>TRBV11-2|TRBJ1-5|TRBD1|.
TGTGCCAGCAGCCCCGGGCAGGGGGCAAATCAGCCCAAGCATTTT
CASSPGQGANQPKHF
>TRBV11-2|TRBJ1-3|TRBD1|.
TGTGCCAGTAGCGACAGGGCGACTACCGCTGGAAACACCATATATTTT
CASSDRATTAGNTIYF